This T cell receptor beta chain is drawn from a study of cytomegalovirus exposure and HLA in healthy donors. As for this clone: Its antigen is unknown.

Clones were read by immunoSEQ multiplex PCR, and TCRdb kept only the in-frame ones, dropping some. The profile shows some 200,000 clones, 80% to 90% of them singletons. Study-level results: Across donors, most TCRs were seen rarely, yet some public ones were widespread. Reportedly, cytomegalovirus status was diagnosed with high sensitivity and specificity. According to the study, 180 or so TCR beta chains were cytomegalovirus-associated.

Sequencing input: PBMCs. This clonotype originated in a woman aged 25-40 years in good health and CMV-seropositive.

CDR3 region: CASSLFEGRGYTF. The CDR3 nucleotides read TGTGCCAGCAGCTTATTTGAGGGCCGGGGCTACACCTTC. This chain connects TRBV7-8 to TRBJ1-2; D gene ambiguous. The germline V gene has CDR1 SGHVS and CDR2 FQNEAQ. V was trimmed by 2 bases and J by 8 bases, leaving 12 bases between them. The CDR3 loop spans 13 amino acids.